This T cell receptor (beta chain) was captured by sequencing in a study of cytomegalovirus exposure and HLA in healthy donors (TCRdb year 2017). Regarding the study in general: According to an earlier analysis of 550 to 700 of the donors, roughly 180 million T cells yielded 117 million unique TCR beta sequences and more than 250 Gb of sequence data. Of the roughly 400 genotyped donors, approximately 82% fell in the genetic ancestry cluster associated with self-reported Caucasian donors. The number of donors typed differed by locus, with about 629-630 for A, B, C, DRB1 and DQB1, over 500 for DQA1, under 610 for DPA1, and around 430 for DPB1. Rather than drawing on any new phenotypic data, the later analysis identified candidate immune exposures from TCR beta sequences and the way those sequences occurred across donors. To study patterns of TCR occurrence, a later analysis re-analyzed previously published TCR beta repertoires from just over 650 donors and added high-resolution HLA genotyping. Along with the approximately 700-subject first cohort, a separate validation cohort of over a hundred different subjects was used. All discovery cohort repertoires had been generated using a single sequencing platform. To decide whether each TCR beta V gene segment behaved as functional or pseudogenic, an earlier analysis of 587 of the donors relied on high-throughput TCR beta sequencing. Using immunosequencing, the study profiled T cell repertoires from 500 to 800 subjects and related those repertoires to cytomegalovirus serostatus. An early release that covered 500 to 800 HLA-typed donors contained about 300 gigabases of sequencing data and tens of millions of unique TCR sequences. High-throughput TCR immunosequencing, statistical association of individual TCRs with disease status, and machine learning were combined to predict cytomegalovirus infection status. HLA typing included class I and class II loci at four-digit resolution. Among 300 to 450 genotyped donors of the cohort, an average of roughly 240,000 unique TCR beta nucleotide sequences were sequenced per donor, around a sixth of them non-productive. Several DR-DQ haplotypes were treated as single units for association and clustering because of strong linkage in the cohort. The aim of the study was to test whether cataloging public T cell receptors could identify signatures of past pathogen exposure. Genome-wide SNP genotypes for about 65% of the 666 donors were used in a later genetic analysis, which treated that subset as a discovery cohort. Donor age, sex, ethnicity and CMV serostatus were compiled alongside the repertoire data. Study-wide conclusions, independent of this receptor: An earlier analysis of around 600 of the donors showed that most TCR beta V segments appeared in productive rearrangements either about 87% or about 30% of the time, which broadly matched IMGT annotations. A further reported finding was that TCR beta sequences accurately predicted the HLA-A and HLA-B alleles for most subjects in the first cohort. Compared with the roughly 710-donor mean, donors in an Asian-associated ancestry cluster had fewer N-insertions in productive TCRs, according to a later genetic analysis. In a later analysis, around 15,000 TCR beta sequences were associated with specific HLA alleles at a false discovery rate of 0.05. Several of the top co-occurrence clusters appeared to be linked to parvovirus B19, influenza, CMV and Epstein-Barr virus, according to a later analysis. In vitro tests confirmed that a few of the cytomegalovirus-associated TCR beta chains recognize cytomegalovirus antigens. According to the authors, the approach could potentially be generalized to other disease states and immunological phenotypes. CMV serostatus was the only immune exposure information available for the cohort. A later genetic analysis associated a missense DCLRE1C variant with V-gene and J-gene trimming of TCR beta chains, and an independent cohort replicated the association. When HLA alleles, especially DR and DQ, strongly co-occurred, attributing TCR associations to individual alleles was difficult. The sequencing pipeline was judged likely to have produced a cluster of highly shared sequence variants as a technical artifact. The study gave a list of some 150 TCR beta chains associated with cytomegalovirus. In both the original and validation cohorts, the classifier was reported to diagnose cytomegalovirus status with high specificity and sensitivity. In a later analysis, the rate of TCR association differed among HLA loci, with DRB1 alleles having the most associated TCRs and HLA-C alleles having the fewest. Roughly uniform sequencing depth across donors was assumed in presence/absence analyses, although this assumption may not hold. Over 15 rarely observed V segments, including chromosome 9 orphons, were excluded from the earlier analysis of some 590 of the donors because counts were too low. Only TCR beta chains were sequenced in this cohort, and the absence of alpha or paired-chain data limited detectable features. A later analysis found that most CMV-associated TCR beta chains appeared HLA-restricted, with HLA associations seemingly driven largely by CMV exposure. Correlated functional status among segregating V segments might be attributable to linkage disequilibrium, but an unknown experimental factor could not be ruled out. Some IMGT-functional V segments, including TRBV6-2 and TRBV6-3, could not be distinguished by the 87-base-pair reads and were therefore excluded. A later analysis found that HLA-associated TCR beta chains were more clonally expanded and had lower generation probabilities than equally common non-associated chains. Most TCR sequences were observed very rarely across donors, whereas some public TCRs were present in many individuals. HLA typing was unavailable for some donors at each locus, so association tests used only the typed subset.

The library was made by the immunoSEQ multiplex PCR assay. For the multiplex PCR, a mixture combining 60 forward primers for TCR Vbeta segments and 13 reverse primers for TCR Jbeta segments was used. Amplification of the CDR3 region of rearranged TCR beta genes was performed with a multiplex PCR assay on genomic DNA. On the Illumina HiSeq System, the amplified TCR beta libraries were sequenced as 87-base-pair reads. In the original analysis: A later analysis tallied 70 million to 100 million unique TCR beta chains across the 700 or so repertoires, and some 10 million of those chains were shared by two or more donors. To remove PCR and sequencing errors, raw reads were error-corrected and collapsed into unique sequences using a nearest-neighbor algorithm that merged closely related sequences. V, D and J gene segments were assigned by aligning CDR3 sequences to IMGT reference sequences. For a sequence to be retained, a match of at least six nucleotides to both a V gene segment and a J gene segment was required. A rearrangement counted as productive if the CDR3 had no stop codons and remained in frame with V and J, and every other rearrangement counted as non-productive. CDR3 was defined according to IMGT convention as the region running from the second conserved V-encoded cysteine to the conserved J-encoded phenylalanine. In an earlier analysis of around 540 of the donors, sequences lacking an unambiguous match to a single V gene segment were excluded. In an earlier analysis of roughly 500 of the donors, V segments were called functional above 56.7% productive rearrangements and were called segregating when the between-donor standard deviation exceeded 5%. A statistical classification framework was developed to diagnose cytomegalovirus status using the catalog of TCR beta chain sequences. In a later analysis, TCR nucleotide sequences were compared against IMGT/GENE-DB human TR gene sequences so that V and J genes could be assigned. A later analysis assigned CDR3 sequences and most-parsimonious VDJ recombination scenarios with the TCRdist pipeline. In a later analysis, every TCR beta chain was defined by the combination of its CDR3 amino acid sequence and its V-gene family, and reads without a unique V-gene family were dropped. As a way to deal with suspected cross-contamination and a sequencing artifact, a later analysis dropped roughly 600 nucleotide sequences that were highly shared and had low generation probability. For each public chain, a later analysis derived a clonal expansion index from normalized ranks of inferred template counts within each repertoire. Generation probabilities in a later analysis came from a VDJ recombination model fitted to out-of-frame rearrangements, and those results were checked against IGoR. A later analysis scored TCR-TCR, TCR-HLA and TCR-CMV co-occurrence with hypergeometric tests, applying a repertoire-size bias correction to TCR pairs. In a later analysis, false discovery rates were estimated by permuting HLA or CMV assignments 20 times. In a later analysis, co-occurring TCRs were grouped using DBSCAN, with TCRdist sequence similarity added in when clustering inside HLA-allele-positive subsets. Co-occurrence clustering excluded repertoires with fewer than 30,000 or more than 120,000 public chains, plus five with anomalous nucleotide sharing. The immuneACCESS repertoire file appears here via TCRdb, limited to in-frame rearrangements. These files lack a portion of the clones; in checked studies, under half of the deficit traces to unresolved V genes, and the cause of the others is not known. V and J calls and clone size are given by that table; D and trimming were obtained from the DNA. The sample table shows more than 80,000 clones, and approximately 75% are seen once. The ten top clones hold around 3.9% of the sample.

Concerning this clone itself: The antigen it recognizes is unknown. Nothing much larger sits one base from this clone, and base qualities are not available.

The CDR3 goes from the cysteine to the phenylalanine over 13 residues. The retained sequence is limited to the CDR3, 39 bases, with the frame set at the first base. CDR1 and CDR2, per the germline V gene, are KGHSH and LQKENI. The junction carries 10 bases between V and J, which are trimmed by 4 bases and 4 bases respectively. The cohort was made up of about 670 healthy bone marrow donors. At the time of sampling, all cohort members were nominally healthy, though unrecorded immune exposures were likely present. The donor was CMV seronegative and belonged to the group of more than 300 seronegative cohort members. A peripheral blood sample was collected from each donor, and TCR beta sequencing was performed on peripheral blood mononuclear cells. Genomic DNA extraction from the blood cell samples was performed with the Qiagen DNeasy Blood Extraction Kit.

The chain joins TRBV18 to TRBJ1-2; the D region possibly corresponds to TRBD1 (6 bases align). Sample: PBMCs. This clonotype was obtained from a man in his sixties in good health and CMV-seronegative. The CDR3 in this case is CASSQGDGYGYTF. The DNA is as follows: TGTGCCAGCTCACAGGGGGATGGCTATGGCTACACCTTC.